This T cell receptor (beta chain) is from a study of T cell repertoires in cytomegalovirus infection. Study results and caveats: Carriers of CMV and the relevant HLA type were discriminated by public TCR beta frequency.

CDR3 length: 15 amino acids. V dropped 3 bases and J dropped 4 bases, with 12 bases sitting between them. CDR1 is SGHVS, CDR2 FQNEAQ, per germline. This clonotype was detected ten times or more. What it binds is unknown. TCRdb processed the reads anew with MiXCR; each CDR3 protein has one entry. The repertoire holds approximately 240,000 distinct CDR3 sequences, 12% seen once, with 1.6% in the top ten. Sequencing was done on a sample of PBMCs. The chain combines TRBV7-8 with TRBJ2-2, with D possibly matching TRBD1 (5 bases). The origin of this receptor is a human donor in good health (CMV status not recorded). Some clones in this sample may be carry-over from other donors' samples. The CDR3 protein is CASSFMTASTGELFF. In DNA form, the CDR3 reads TGTGCCAGCAGCTTTATGACAGCTTCCACCGGGGAGCTGTTTTTT.